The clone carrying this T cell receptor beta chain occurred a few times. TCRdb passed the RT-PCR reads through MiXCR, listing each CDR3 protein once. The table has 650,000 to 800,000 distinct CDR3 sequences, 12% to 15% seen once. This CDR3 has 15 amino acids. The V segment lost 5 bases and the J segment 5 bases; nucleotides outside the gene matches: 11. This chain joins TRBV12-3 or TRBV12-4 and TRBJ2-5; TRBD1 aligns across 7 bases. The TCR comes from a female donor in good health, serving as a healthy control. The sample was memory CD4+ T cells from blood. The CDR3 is CASSRGQPEGETQYF. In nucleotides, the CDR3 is TGTGCCAGCAGTAGGGGACAGCCGGAAGGGGAGACCCAGTACTTC.